This T cell receptor (beta chain) was identified in a study of T-cell memory formation after mild COVID-19. Study-wide context: The TCR clusters were mostly specific to one donor.

V was cut by 6 bases and J by 15 bases, with 19 bases left in between. The CDR3 runs to 12 residues. Looked up from germline, CDR1 is SGHRS and CDR2 is YFSETQ. TCRdb fed the 5' RACE reads into MiXCR, producing one record per CDR3 protein. The table shows fewer than 650,000 distinct CDR3 sequences, with approximately 15% occurring only once. The study's findings and limits: Pre-infection memory already had some responding clones, implying cross-reactive memory joined.

This clonotype was counted a few times. Its antigen is unknown. This clonotype originated in an adult woman who had mild COVID-19 (a few samples of this study predate the infection). Cell type and time point are not known. Specimen: PBMCs or a T cell subset sorted from them (not recorded which). The chain combines TRBV5-1 with TRBJ2-1; D is perhaps TRBD1 or TRBD2 (5 bases each). For the CDR3, the DNA is TGCGCCAGCACCACGGGTGGGGGAGCATGGTTCTTC. As protein: CASTTGGGAWFF.